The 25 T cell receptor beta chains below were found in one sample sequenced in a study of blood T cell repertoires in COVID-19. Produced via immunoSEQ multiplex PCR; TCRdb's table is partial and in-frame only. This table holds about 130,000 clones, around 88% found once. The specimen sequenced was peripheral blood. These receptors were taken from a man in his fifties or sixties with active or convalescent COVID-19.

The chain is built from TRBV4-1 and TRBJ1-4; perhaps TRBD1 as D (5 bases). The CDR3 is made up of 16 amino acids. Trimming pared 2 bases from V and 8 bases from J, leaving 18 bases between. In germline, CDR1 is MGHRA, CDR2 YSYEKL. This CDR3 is CASSQSRRGGQEKLFF. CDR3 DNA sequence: TGCGCCAGCAGCCAATCCCGTCGGGGAGGACAAGAAAAACTGTTTTTT.

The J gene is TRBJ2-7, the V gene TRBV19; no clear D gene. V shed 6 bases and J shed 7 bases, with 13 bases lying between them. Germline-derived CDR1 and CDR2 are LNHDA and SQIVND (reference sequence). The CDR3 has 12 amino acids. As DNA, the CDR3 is TGTGCCAGTAGCCCGAGAACCGGGGAGCAGTACTTC. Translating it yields CASSPRTGEQYF.

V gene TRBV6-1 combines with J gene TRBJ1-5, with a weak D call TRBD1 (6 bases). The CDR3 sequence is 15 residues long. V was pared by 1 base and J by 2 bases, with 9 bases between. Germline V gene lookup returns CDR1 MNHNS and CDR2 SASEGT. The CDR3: CASSEVTGRNQPQHF. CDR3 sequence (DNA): TGTGCCAGCAGTGAAGTGACAGGACGCAATCAGCCCCAGCATTTT.

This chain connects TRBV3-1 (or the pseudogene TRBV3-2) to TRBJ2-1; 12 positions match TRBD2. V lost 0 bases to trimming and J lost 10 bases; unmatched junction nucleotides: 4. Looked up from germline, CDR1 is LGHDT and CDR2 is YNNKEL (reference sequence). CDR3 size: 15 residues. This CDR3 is CASSQDLAGGREQFF. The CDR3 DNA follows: TGTGCCAGCAGCCAAGACCTAGCGGGAGGGAGGGAGCAGTTCTTC.

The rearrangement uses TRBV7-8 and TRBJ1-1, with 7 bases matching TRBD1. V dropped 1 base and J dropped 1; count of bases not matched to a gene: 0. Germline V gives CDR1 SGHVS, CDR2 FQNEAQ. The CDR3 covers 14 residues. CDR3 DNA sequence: TGTGCCAGCAGCTTAGGGACAGGGAACACTGAAGCTTTCTTT. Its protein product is CASSLGTGNTEAFF.

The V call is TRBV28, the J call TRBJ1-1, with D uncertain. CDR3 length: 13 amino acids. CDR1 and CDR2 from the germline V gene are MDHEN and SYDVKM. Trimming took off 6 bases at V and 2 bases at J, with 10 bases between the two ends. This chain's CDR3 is CASSLAGNTEAFF. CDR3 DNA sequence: TGTGCCAGCAGCCTCGCAGGTAACACTGAAGCTTTCTTT.

The DNA for the CDR3 is TGTGCCAGCAGCCGCAAACCCGGGACAGGGAGGTCCTACGAGCAGTACTTC. Protein product: CASSRKPGTGRSYEQYF. The chain recombines TRBV14 with TRBJ2-7, with 9 positions matching TRBD1. This CDR3 spans 17 amino acids. Germline CDR1 reads SGHDN; CDR2 reads FVKESK. V was clipped by 4 bases and J by 1 base; unmatched bases: 11. The whole variable domain, remainder taken from reference TRBV14 and TRBJ2-7, is EAGVTQFPSHSVIEKGQTVTLRCDPISGHDNLYWYRRVMGKEIKFLLHFVKESKQDESGMPNNRFLAERTGGTYSTLKVQPAELEDSGVYFCASSRKPGTGRSYEQYFGPGTRLTVT.

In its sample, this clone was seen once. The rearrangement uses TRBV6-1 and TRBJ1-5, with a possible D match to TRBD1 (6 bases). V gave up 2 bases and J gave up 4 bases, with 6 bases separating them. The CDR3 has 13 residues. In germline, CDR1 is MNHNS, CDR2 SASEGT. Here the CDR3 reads CASSEQGNQPQHF. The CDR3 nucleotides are TGTGCCAGCAGTGAACAGGGGAATCAGCCCCAGCATTTT.

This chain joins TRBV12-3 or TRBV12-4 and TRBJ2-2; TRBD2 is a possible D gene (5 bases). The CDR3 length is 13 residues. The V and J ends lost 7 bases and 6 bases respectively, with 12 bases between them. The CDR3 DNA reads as TGTGCCAGCACCCTCCCACTAGCCGGGGAGCTGTTTTTT. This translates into CASTLPLAGELFF.

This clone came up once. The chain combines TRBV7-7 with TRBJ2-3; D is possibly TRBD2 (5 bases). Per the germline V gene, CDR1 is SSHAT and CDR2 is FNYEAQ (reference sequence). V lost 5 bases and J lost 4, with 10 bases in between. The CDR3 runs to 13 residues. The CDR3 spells CASSGDGADTQYF. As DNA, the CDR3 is TGTGCCAGCAGCGGTGACGGGGCAGATACGCAGTATTTT.

In DNA form, the CDR3 reads TGTGCCAGCTCACCACCGGGGAGCGGTAACTATGGCTACACCTTC. Translated: CASSPPGSGNYGYTF. This chain uses TRBV18 with TRBJ1-2, with D uncertain. Germline assignment: CDR1 KGHSH and CDR2 LQKENI. Trimming stripped 0 bases from V and 1 base from J, with 9 bases between. The length of the CDR3 is 15 residues.

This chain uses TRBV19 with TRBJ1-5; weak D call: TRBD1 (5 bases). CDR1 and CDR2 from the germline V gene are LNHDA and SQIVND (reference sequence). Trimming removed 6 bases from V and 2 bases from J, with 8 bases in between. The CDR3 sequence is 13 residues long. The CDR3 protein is CASSREGNQPQHF. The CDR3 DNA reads TGTGCCAGTAGCAGGGAAGGCAATCAGCCCCAGCATTTT.

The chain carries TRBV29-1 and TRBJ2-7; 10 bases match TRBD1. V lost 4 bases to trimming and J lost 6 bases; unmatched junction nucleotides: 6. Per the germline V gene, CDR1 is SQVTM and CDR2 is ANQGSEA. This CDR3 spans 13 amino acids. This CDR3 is CSVGEGTGAEQYF. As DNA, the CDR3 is TGCAGCGTTGGAGAGGGGACAGGGGCCGAGCAGTACTTC.

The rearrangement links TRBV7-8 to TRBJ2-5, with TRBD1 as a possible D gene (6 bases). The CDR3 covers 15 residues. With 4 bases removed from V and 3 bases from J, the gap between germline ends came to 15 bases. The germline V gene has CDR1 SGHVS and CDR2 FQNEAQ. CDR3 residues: CASSSTRDTKETQYF. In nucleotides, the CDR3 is TGTGCCAGCAGCTCCACCAGGGACACTAAAGAGACCCAGTACTTC. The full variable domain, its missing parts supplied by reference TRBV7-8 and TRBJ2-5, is GAGVSQSPRYKVAKRGQDVALRCDPISGHVSLFWYQQALGQGPEFLTYFQNEAQLDKSGLPSDRFFAERPEGSVSTLKIQRTQQEDSAVYLCASSSTRDTKETQYFGPGTRLLVL.

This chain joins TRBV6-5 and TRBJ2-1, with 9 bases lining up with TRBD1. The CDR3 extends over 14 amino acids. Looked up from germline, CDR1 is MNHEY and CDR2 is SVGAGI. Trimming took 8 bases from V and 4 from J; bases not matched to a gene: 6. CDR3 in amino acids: CASRAGTGYNEQFF. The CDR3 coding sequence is TGTGCCAGCCGAGCCGGGACAGGGTACAATGAGCAGTTCTTC.

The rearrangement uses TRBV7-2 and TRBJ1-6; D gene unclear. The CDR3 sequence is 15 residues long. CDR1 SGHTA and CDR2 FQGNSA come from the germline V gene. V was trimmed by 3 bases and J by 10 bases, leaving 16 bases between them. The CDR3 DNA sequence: TGTGCCAGCAGCTTCCGCTCCGGGGTCGGATCACCCCTCCACTTT. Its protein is CASSFRSGVGSPLHF.

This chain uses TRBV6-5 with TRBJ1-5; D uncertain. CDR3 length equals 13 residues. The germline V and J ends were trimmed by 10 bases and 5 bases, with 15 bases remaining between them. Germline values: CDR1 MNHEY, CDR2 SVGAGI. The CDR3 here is CATVLASDQPQHF. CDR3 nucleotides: TGTGCCACCGTCCTGGCCTCCGATCAGCCCCAGCATTTT.

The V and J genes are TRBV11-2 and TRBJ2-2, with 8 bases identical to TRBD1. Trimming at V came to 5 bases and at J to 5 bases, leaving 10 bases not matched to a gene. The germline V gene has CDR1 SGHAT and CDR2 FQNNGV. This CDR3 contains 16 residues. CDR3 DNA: TGTGCCAGCAGCCGCTCGGGACAGGAGGGGACCGGGGAGCTGTTTTTT. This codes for CASSRSGQEGTGELFF.

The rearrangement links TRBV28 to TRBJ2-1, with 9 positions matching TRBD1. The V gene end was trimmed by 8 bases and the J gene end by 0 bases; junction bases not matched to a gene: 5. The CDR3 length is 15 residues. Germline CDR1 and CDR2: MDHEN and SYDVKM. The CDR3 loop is CASAGQGFSYNEQFF. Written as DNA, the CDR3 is TGTGCCAGCGCGGGACAGGGCTTCTCCTACAATGAGCAGTTCTTC.

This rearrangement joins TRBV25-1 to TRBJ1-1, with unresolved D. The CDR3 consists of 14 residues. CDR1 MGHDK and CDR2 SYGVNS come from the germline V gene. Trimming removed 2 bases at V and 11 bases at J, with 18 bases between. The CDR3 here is CASSEGGSTQRAFF. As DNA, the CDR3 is TGTGCCAGCAGTGAAGGAGGTTCGACCCAGAGGGCTTTCTTT.

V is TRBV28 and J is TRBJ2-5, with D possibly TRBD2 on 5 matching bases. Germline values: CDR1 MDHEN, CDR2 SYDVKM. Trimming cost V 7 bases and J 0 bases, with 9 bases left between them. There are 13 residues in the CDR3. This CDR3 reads CASIGLYQETQYF. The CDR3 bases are TGTGCCAGCATCGGACTTTACCAAGAGACCCAGTACTTC.

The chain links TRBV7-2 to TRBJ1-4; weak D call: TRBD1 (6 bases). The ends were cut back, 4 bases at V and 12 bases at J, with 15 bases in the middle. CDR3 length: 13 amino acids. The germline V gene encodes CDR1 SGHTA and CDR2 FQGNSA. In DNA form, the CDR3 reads TGTGCCAGCAGCTCCGTACAGGGTAACCAACTGTTTTTT. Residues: CASSSVQGNQLFF.

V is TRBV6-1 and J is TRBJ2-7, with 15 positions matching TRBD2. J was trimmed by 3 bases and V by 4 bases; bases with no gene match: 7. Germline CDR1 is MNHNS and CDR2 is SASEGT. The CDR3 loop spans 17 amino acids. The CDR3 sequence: CASSGTSGGAGYYEQYF. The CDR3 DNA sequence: TGTGCCAGCAGTGGGACTAGCGGGGGGGCCGGTTACTACGAGCAGTACTTC.

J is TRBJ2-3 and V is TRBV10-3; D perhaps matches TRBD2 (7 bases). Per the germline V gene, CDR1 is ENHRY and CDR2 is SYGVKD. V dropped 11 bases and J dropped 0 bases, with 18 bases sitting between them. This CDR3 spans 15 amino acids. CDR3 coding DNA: TGTGCCGTCGGGGGGCATGAGACTAGCACAGATACGCAGTATTTT. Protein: CAVGGHETSTDTQYF.

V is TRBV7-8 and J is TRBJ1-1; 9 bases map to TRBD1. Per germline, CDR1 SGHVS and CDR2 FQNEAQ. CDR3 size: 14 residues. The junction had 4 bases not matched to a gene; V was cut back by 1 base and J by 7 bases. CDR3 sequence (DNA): TGTGCCAGCAGCTTAGTTGGGACAGGGCTTGAAGCTTTCTTT. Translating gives CASSLVGTGLEAFF.